This T cell receptor beta chain was sequenced in a study of blood T cell repertoires in COVID-19. About the research overall: Sample material is recorded as cDNA or gDNA derived from T cells, B-cell-depleted T cells, or PBMCs.

In terms of age and location, participants ranged from roughly 18 to 100 years and lived in about two dozen US areas. Participants classified as exposed had met a COVID-19 case within 2 weeks before study entry. V lost 8 bases, J lost 2 bases, and 3 bases stayed unmatched. The CDR3 length is 14 residues. In germline, CDR1 is SNHLY, CDR2 FYNNEI. As concerns this clone: Other DNA sequences in this specimen translate into the identical CDR3.

Assay: immunoSEQ multiplex PCR; the TCRdb copy retains only in-frame clones and omits some. Of hundreds of thousands of clones listed, roughly 85% are singletons. The source material was PBMCs or T cells enriched from blood (not recorded which). This TCR came from a woman aged 25 to 45 who had been exposed to COVID-19. J is TRBJ2-2 and V is TRBV2; 9 nucleotides line up with TRBD1. The DNA of the CDR3 is TGTGCCAGCTGGGGACAGGGTAACACCGGGGAGCTGTTTTTT. Amino acids: CASWGQGNTGELFF.